The clone carrying this T cell receptor beta chain was detected only a few times. These data are taken from a study of blood T cell repertoires in COVID-19. Generated by immunoSEQ multiplex PCR, the TCRdb table keeps only in-frame clones and is missing some. The sample holds approximately 300,000 clones, around 89% seen once. In germline, CDR1 is SGDLS, CDR2 YYNGEE. Between the trimmed V and J ends, which lost 0 bases and 12 bases, there was a span of 19 bases. This CDR3 has 15 residues. The source is a man between 18 and 29 years old who had recovered from COVID-19. The specimen was peripheral blood. The rearrangement joins TRBV9 to TRBJ2-1; D might be TRBD2 (5 bases). The CDR3 sequence: CASSVGETSSLRQFF. The DNA of the CDR3 is TGTGCCAGCAGCGTAGGGGAGACTTCCAGTTTACGGCAGTTCTTC. Filled out from reference TRBV9 and TRBJ2-1, the complete variable domain reads DSGVTQTPKHLITATGQRVTLRCSPRSGDLSVYWYQQSLDQGLQFLIQYYNGEERAKGNILERFSAQQFPDLHSELNLSSLELGDSALYFCASSVGETSSLRQFFGPGTRLTVL.